This TCR beta chain was sequenced during a study of glioma-infiltrating T cells after dendritic cell vaccination. Across the study: Between the early 2000s and the early 2010s, patients got autologous tumor lysate-pulsed dendritic cell vaccines.

Profiling relied on immunoSEQ multiplex PCR, and the TCRdb table lists in-frame clones only, not all of them. Here the sample spans fewer than 40,000 clones, 90% being singletons. CDR1 is SGHRS, CDR2 YFSETQ, per germline. The CDR3 covers 16 residues. J lost 7 bases, V lost 0 bases, and 6 bases had no gene match. Material: blood, obtained before dendritic cell vaccination. This TCR came from a human donor with glioblastoma. The chain uses TRBV5-1 and TRBJ1-6; 8 bases line up with TRBD1. The CDR3 DNA sequence: TGCGCCAGCAGCTTGGACCCAGGGGGCTCGAATTCACCCCTCCACTTT. Its protein is CASSLDPGGSNSPLHF.